These T cell receptor beta chains were read from a single sample in a study of T-cell reconstitution after alpha-beta-depleted transplantation in children. TCRdb passed the PCR reads through MiXCR, listing each CDR3 protein once. This sample has over 400,000 distinct CDR3 sequences, with around 12% found just once. The sample consisted of PBMCs from the stem cell graft donor, taken from the stem cell graft. These receptors were taken from a human donor who donated a stem cell graft to a child with combined immunodeficiency. The CDR3 runs from the conserved cysteine through the conserved F or W. A D gene is named only where the DNA matches it firmly. The size entry is marked missing in some rows and otherwise reads once, few, many or a size class.

cdr3_aa	cdr3_nt	d_call	j_call	clone_size	v_call
CASSLTSGRFTDTQYF	TGTGCCAGCAGCTTGACTAGCGGGAGGTTCACAGATACGCAGTATTTT	TRBD2	TRBJ2-3	many	TRBV7-2
CASSRDRTEQYF	TGTGCCAGCAGCCGGGACAGGACCGAGCAGTACTTC	TRBD1	TRBJ2-7	-	TRBV12-3/TRBV12-4
CASNHVRSIRTNTEAFF	TGTGCCAGCAACCATGTCCGTTCCATCAGGACGAACACTGAAGCTTTCTTT	-	TRBJ1-1	many	TRBV11-3
CASSQMAGGNTIYF	TGTGCCAGCAGCCAAATGGCAGGGGGAAACACCATATATTTT	-	TRBJ1-3	few	TRBV14
CASRQAFF	TGTGCCAGCAGACAGGCTTTCTTC	-	TRBJ1-2	-	TRBV5-8
CASSLQATQETQYF	TGCGCCAGCAGCCTCCAGGCGACCCAAGAGACCCAGTACTTC	-	TRBJ2-5	many	TRBV5-1
CASSPRTGLAGGNEQFF	TGTGCCAGCTCACCACGAACGGGACTAGCGGGAGGTAATGAGCAGTTCTTC	TRBD2	TRBJ2-1	few	TRBV18
CSARAGRGGYEQYF	TGCAGTGCTAGAGCAGGGAGAGGGGGGTACGAGCAGTACTTC	-	TRBJ2-7	-	TRBV20-1
CASREGADTQYF	TGTGCCAGCAGAGAGGGTGCAGATACGCAGTATTTT	-	TRBJ2-3	-	TRBV28
CSIRDAFSYEQYF	TGCAGCATCCGGGACGCCTTCTCCTACGAGCAGTACTTC	-	TRBJ2-7	few	TRBV29-1
CASSMTAPNQPQHF	TGTGCCAGCAGTATGACAGCCCCCAATCAGCCCCAGCATTTT	-	TRBJ1-5	many	TRBV12-3/TRBV12-4
CSVANSREKLFF	TGCAGCGTTGCGAACAGTAGGGAAAAACTGTTTTTT	-	TRBJ1-4	few	TRBV29-1
CASSLASGSNTDTQYF	TGTGCCAGCAGTTTGGCTAGCGGGTCTAATACAGATACGCAGTATTTT	TRBD2	TRBJ2-3	few	TRBV27
CASSPNDRDNEQFF	TGTGCCAGCAGCCCCAACGACAGGGACAATGAGCAGTTCTTC	TRBD1	TRBJ2-1	-	TRBV7-8
CASSQGLPIAKNIQYF	TGTGCCAGCAGCCAAGGCCTCCCTATAGCCAAAAACATTCAGTACTTC	-	TRBJ2-4	many	TRBV4-2
CASILGTGTPLHF	TGTGCCAGCATACTCGGGACAGGGACACCCCTCCACTTT	TRBD1	TRBJ1-6	many	TRBV6-5
CASSSGLRETQYF	TGTGCCAGCAGTTCGGGACTTCGGGAGACCCAGTACTTC	-	TRBJ2-5	many	TRBV12-3/TRBV12-4
CASSFPAYEQYF	TGTGCCAGCAGCTTTCCGGCCTACGAGCAGTACTTC	-	TRBJ2-7	few	TRBV7-2
CASSQDWSGTRIQYF	TGCGCCAGCAGCCAAGATTGGTCGGGGACCCGCATTCAGTACTTC	-	TRBJ2-4	few	TRBV4-3
CASSWDSEPNTGELFF	TGTGCCAGCAGTTGGGACAGCGAACCTAACACCGGGGAGCTGTTTTTT	TRBD1	TRBJ2-2	few	TRBV28
CASSLYRDSTDTQYF	TGTGCCAGCAGCCTATACAGAGACAGCACAGATACGCAGTATTTT	-	TRBJ2-3	-	TRBV7-9
CSAGGDTKDTQYF	TGCAGTGCTGGGGGTGACACCAAAGATACGCAGTATTTT	-	TRBJ2-3	-	TRBV20-1
CASSVEGRGGYNEQFF	TGTGCCAGCAGCGTAGAGGGCAGAGGGGGTTACAATGAGCAGTTCTTC	-	TRBJ2-1	many	TRBV9
CASSSGGIPNTGELFF	TGTGCCAGCAGCTCCGGGGGGATCCCGAACACCGGGGAGCTGTTTTTT	TRBD2	TRBJ2-2	-	TRBV6-2/TRBV6-3
CASSDGGGTDTQYF	TGTGCCAGCTCTGACGGGGGTGGCACAGATACGCAGTATTTT	-	TRBJ2-3	many	TRBV6-2/TRBV6-3
CASSLEQARYNSPLHF	TGTGCCAGCAGTTTAGAGCAGGCCAGATATAATTCACCCCTCCACTTT	-	TRBJ1-6	-	TRBV28
CAWSTGVGSGANVLTF	TGTGCCTGGAGTACAGGGGTAGGCTCTGGGGCCAACGTCCTGACTTTC	TRBD1	TRBJ2-6	-	TRBV30
CATSDLSGKPQHF	TGTGCCACCAGTGATTTATCCGGGAAGCCCCAGCATTTT	-	TRBJ1-5	many	TRBV24-1
CASSPRDKSYEQYF	TGTGCCAGCAGTCCCCGGGACAAGTCCTACGAGCAGTACTTC	-	TRBJ2-7	many	TRBV12-3/TRBV12-4